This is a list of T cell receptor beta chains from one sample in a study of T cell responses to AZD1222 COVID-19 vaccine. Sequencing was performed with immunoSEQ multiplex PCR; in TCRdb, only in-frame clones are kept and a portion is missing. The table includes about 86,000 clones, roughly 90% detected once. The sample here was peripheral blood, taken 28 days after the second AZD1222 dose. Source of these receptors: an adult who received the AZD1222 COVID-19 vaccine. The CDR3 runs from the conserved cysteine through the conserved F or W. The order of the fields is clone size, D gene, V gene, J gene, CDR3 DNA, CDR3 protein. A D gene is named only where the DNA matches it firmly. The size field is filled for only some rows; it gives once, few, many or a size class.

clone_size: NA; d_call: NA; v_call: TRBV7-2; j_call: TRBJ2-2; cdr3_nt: TGTGCCAGCAGCTCCTCTTGGAACACCGGGGAGCTGTTTTTT; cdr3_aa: CASSSSWNTGELFF
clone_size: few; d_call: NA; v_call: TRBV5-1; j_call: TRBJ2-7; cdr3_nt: TGCGCCAGCAGCTTGGACATGTCGGCCGAGCAGTACTTC; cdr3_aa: CASSLDMSAEQYF
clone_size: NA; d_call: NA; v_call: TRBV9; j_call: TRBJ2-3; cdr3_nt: TGTGCCAGCAGCCACAGGGGGGGACAGGCGAAAACAGATACGCAGTATTTT; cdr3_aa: CASSHRGGQAKTDTQYF
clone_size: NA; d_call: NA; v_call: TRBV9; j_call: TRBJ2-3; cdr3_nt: TGTGCCAGCAGCGGGGCCACAGATACGCAGTATTTT; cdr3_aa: CASSGATDTQYF
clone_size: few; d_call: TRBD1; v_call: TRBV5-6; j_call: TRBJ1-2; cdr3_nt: TGTGCCAGCAGCTTGGACCCCCAGGGGGTCTATGGCTACACCTTC; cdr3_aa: CASSLDPQGVYGYTF
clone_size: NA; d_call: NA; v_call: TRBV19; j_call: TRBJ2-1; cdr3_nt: TGTGCCAGTAGTCCTCGAATCACAGGGACGGACGTTGGATCCTACAATGAGCAGTTCTTC; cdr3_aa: CASSPRITGTDVGSYNEQFF
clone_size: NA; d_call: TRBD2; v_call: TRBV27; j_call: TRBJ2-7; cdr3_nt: TGTGCCAGCAGTCTGCGACTGACTAGCGGGGGGCTATACGAGCAGTACTTC; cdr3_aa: CASSLRLTSGGLYEQYF
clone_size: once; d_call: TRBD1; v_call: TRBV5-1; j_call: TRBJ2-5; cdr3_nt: TGCGCCAGCAGCCTGACAGGGCTTGAGACCCAGTACTTC; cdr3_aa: CASSLTGLETQYF
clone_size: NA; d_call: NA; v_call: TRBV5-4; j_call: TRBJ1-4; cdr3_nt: TGTGCCAGCAGCTTGGTGGGTGAAAAACTGTTTTTT; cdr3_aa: CASSLVGEKLFF
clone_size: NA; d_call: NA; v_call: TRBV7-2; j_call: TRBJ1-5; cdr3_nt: TGTGCCAGCAGTACAGCTAATCAGCCCCAGCATTTT; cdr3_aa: CASSTANQPQHF
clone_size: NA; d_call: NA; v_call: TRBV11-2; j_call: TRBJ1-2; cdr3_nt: TGTGCCAGCAGCTTAGATCGGCAGGGCTCCTCTAACTATGGCTACACCTTC; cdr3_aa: CASSLDRQGSSNYGYTF
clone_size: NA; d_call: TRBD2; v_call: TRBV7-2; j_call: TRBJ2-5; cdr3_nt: TGTGCCAGCAGCTTAGATAGCGGGGAGGCAGAGACCCAGTACTTC; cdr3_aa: CASSLDSGEAETQYF
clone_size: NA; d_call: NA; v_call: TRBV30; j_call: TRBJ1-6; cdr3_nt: TGTGCCTGTCAAGGGACGCAGAATTCACCCCTCCACTTT; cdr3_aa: CACQGTQNSPLHF
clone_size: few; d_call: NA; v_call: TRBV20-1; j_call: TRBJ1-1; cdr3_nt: TGCAGTGCTAATGAAGGGAACCTCAACACTGAAGCTTTCTTT; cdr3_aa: CSANEGNLNTEAFF
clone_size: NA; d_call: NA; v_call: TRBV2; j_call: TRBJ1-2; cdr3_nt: TGTGCCAGCAGTGAGTGGGGAGCTAACTATGGCTACACCTTC; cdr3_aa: CASSEWGANYGYTF
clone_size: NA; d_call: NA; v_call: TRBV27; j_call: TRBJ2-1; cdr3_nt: TGTGCCAGCAGTATCGGAGGGAATTGGAATGAGCAGTTCTTC; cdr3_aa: CASSIGGNWNEQFF
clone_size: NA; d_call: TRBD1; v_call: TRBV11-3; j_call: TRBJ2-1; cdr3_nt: TGTGCCAGCAGCTCTCGGACAGGGACCTACAATGAGCAGTTCTTC; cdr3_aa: CASSSRTGTYNEQFF
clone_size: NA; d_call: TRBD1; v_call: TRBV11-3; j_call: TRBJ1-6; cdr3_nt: TGTGCCAGCAGCTTTATTACAGGGGGCCCGTATAATTCACCCCTCCACTTT; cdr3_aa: CASSFITGGPYNSPLHF
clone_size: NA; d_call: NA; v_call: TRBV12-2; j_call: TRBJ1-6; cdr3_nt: TGTGCAAGTCGCTCGTCCCACTTT; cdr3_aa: CASRSSHF
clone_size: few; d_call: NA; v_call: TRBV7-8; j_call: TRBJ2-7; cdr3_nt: TGTGCCAGCAGCTTGGACAGCTCCTACGAGCAGTACTTC; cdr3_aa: CASSLDSSYEQYF
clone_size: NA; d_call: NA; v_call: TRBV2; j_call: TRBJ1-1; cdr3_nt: TGTGCCAGCAGTGAATCGGAAGACACTGAAGCTTTCTTT; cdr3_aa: CASSESEDTEAFF
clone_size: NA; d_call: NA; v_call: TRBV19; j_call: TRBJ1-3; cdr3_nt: TGTGCCAGTAGTACCAGGGTTTCTGGAAACACCATATATTTT; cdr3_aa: CASSTRVSGNTIYF
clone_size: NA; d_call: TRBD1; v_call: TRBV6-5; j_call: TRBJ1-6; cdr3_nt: TGTGCCAGCAGTTATGACAGGGGAGGTAATTCACCCCTCCACTTT; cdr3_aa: CASSYDRGGNSPLHF
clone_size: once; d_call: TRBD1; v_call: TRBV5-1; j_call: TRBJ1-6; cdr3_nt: TGCGCCAGCAGCTCCCGGACAGGGAGTTCACCCCTCCACTTT; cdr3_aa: CASSSRTGSSPLHF
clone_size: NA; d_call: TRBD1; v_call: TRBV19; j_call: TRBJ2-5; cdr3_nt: TGTGCCAGTAGTACACCGGGACAGGGTATAGAGACCCAGTACTTC; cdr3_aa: CASSTPGQGIETQYF
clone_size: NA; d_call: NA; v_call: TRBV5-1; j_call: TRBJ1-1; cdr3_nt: TGCGCCAGCAGCGGGCAGATGAACACTGAAGCTTTCTTT; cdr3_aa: CASSGQMNTEAFF
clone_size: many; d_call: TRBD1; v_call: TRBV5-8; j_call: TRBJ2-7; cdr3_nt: TGTGCCAGCAGCTGGTCCCGACAGGGGTTGGAAGCGGACTTC; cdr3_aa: CASSWSRQGLEADF
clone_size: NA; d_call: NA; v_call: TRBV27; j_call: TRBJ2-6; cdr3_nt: TGTGCCAGCACCTCGTTGGGGGCCAACGTCCTGACTTTC; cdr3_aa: CASTSLGANVLTF
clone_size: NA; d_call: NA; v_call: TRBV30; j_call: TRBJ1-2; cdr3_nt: TGTGCCTGGAGTGTATTCGGGACATCCTATGGCTACACCTTC; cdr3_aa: CAWSVFGTSYGYTF
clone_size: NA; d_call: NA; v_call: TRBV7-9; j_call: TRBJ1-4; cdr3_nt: TGTGCCAGCAGCTTTCGGGGGAGCGCCGATGAAAAACTGTTTTTT; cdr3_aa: CASSFRGSADEKLFF
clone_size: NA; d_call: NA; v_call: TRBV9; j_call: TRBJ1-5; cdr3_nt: TGTGCCAGCAGCGTAGGGACAGTAGCTCAGCCCCAGCATTTT; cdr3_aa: CASSVGTVAQPQHF
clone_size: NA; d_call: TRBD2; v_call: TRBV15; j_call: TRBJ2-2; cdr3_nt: TGTGCCACCAGCAGAGAACTAGCGGGGGGCGGGAACCGGGAGCTGTTTTTT; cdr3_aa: CATSRELAGGGNRELFF
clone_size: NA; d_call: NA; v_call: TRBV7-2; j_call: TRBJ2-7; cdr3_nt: TGTGCCAGCAGCTTATTTACCAGGGTGGGCGAGCAGTACTTC; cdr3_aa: CASSLFTRVGEQYF
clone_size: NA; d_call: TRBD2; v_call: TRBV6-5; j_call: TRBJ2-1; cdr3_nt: TGTGCCAGCATGCAGCGGGGCGCATCCTACAATGAGCAGTTCTTC; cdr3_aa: CASMQRGASYNEQFF
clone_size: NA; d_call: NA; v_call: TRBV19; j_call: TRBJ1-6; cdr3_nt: TGTGCCAGTAAAGACGGAACCCTGGATTTGGCCCTCCACTTT; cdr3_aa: CASKDGTLDLALHF
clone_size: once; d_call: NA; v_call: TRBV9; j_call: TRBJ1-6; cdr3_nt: TGTGCCAGCAGCGTACAGGGGTCCTATAATTCACCCCTCCACTTT; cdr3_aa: CASSVQGSYNSPLHF
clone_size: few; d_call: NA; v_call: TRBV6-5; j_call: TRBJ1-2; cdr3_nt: TGTGCCAGCAGTTCTGACCCGACGGGCAGTTTCAATGGCTACACCTTC; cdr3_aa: CASSSDPTGSFNGYTF
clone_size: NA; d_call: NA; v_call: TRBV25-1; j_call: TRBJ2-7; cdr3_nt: TGTGCCAGCAAGGGGTCCTACGAGCAGTACTTC; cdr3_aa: CASKGSYEQYF
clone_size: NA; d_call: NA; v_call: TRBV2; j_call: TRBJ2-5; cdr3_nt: TGTGCCAGCAGTGAAAACGGGAGAGGGGAGACCCAGTACTTC; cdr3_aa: CASSENGRGETQYF
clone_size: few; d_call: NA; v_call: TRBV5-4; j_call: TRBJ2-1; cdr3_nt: TGTGCCAGCAGCTTGGAGGCTAGCTCCTACAATGAGCAGTTCTTC; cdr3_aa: CASSLEASSYNEQFF
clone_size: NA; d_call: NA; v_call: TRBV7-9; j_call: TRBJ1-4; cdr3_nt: TGTGCCAGCAGCTTAGGGCGGGTTAATGAAAAACTGTTTTTT; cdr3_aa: CASSLGRVNEKLFF
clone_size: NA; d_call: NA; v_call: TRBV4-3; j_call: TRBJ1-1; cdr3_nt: TGCGCCAGCAGCCATGAGACCGATTACACTGAAGCTTTCTTT; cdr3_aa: CASSHETDYTEAFF
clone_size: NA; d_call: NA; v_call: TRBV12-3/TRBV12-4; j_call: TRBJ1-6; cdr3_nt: TGTGCCAGCAGTTTAGCGGAAAATTCACCCCTCCACTTT; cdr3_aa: CASSLAENSPLHF
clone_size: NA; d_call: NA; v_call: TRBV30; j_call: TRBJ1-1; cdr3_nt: TGTGCCTGGAGCGCTACAGTAGGTGGTGGCACTGAAGCTTTCTTT; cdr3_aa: CAWSATVGGGTEAFF
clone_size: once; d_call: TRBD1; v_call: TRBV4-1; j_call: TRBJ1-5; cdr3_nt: TGCGCCAGCAGCCTTGACAGGGGAGTTCAGCCCCAGCATTTT; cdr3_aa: CASSLDRGVQPQHF
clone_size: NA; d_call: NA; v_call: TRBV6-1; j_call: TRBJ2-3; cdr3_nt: TGTGCCAGCAGTGAACGTCGAGGGTTCGACGGGAGCGCTACTAGCACAGATACGCAGTATTTT; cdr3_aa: CASSERRGFDGSATSTDTQYF
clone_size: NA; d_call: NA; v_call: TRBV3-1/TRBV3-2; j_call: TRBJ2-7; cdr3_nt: TGTGCCAGCAGCCCCAACTACGAGCAGTACTTC; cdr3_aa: CASSPNYEQYF
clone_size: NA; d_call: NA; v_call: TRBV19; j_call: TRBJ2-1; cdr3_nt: TGTGCCAGTAGTATGTTAGCTAGATCCTCCTACAATGAGCAGTTCTTC; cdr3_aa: CASSMLARSSYNEQFF
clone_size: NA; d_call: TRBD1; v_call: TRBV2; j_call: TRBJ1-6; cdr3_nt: TGTGCCACCTTAGCTCCTAGGGGGCGTGGATCACCCCTCCACTTT; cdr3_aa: CATLAPRGRGSPLHF
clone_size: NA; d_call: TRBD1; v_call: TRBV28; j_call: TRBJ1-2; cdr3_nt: TGTGCCAGCAGTTTATCCGAGACAGGGAACTATGGCTACACCTTC; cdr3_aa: CASSLSETGNYGYTF
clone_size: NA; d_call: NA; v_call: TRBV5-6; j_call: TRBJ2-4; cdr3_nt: TGTGCCAGCAGCTCGGACTGGGTCCTAGCCAAAAACATTCAGTACTTC; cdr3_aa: CASSSDWVLAKNIQYF
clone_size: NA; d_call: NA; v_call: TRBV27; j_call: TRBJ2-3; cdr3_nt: TGTGCCAGCAGTTTCACGGTCACAGATACGCAGTATTTT; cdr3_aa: CASSFTVTDTQYF
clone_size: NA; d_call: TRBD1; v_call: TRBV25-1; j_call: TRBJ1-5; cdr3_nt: TGTGCCAGCAGCGATGGGACAGGTAGCAATCAGCCCCAGCATTTT; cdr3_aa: CASSDGTGSNQPQHF